The 23 T cell receptor beta chains in this list originate from one sample, sequenced in a study of regulatory T cells in long-lasting Graves disease. Time point given: newly diagnosed GD, antithyroid drugs for less than 3 months. PBMC-extracted RNA yielded the TCR library. Building of the TCR beta libraries involved iRepertoire HTBI primers and Arm-PCR of CDR3 regions. One entry per CDR3 protein, called by TCRdb with MiXCR from the multiplex PCR reads. The data hold about 530,000 distinct CDR3 sequences, with about 16% observed a single time. These same data were also listed under a study on T cells in Graves' hyperthyroidism and ophthalmopathy.

The input for sequencing was peripheral blood mononuclear cells (PBMCs), taken at new diagnosis, from a patient treated with antithyroid drugs. These receptor sequences come from a middle-aged woman with Graves disease.

Many counts were recorded for this clonotype. The J gene is TRBJ2-5, the V gene TRBV11-2, with a tentative D call TRBD2 (5 bases). V dropped 1 base and J dropped 1 base, with 10 bases sitting between them. This CDR3 region has 15 residues. From germline, CDR1 is SGHAT and CDR2 FQNNGV. CDR3 DNA sequence: TGTGCCAGCAGCTTAGTGGGAGCTACCCAAGAGACCCAGTACTTC. The encoded protein is CASSLVGATQETQYF.

CDR3 nucleotides: TGTGCCAGCAGCTCCCGGGGCCAGAATTCACCCCTCCACTTT. It codes for CASSSRGQNSPLHF. This chain joins TRBV5-5 and TRBJ1-6; D is perhaps TRBD1 (5 bases). Germline V gene lookup returns CDR1 SGHKS and CDR2 YYEKEE (reference sequence). The CDR3 is 14 amino acids. V gave up 3 bases and J gave up 7 bases, with 11 bases separating them.

The table lists this clonotype with many counts. The chain uses TRBV20-1 and TRBJ1-2; no definite D call. Germline assignment: CDR1 DFQATT and CDR2 SNEGSKA (reference sequence). Trimming cost V 6 bases and J 8 bases, with 16 bases left between them. The CDR3 runs to 12 residues. The CDR3 region has the DNA TGCAGTGCGCATGACCAGGCATCGGGCTACACCTTC. Amino acid sequence: CSAHDQASGYTF.

This clonotype was seen only once. J is TRBJ1-4 and V is TRBV12-3 or TRBV12-4, with 11 bases lining up with TRBD1. The CDR3 consists of 15 residues. Trimming took 8 bases from V and 8 from J; bases not matched to a gene: 10. CDR3 loop: CASLGTGGGREKLFF. The CDR3 bases are TGTGCCAGCCTGGGGACAGGGGGAGGACGGGAAAAACTGTTTTTT.

This clonotype was counted at least ten times. The V gene is TRBV27, the J gene TRBJ2-7, with D perhaps TRBD1 or TRBD2 (6 bases each). The V gene lost 0 bases and the J gene lost 4 bases, with 10 bases spanning the gap. From germline, CDR1 is MNHEY and CDR2 SMNVEV (reference sequence). The CDR3 runs to 14 residues. The CDR3 sequence: CASSLSGGEYEQYF. The DNA of the CDR3 is TGTGCCAGCAGTTTATCGGGGGGCGAATACGAGCAGTACTTC.

V is TRBV30 and J is TRBJ1-2; D gene unclear. The V end was cut by 0 bases, the J end by 9 bases, with 17 bases between. The CDR3 contains 14 residues. Germline V gives CDR1 GTSNPN, CDR2 SVGIG (reference sequence). This CDR3 is CAWSVGPPSFSYTF. CDR3 bases: TGTGCCTGGAGTGTAGGTCCGCCCAGTTTTAGCTACACCTTC. The whole variable domain, remainder taken from reference TRBV30 and TRBJ1-2, is SQTIHQWPATLVQPVGSPLSLECTVEGTSNPNLYWYRQAAGRGLQLLFYSVGIGQISSEVPQNLSASRPQDRQFILSSKKLLLSDSGFYLCAWSVGPPSFSYTFGSGTRLTVV.

This clonotype was counted many times. The rearrangement uses TRBV13 and TRBJ1-2, with D maybe TRBD1 (6 bases). This CDR3 has 15 amino acids. The germline V gene encodes CDR1 PRHDT and CDR2 FYEKMQ (reference sequence). Trimming left V 0 bases short and J 7 bases short, with 15 bases between. CDR3 nucleotides: TGTGCCAGCAGCTTAGGAGAAACAGGGCCGGGTGGCTACACCTTC. Amino acids: CASSLGETGPGGYTF.

This clonotype was observed at least ten times. The chain recombines TRBV18 with TRBJ2-5, with D unresolved. The CDR3 is 13 residues long. V shed 0 bases and J shed 7 bases, with 9 bases lying between them. From germline, CDR1 is KGHSH and CDR2 LQKENI. The CDR3: CASSPPSSGTQYF. The CDR3 nucleotides are TGTGCCAGCTCACCACCTTCGTCGGGGACCCAGTACTTC.

This clonotype was recorded many times. The chain is built from TRBV6-1 and TRBJ2-3, with D possibly matching TRBD1 (5 bases). V lost 7 bases and J lost 4, with 24 bases in between. The CDR3 loop spans 17 amino acids. CDR1 and CDR2 (germline): MNHNS, SASEGT. CDR3 in DNA: TGTGCCAGCACCAGTGGTTTGGGGCTCTTTATGGCAGATACGCAGTATTTT. Translating it yields CASTSGLGLFMADTQYF.

The sample holds many counts of this clonotype. This rearrangement joins TRBV28 to TRBJ2-3, with no clear D. Between the trimmed V and J ends, which lost 8 bases and 2 bases, there was a span of 5 bases. The germline V gene has CDR1 MDHEN and CDR2 SYDVKM. This CDR3 region has 11 residues. The DNA of the CDR3 is TGTGCCAGCGGGGACACAGATACGCAGTATTTT. It encodes CASGDTDTQYF. The variable domain in full, completed from reference TRBV28 and TRBJ2-3, reads DVKVTQSSRYLVKRTGEKVFLECVQDMDHENMFWYRQDPGLGLRLIYFSYDVKMKEKGDIPEGYSVSREKKERFSLILESASTNQTSMYLCASGDTDTQYFGPGTRLTVL.

This clonotype was observed a handful of times. This chain uses TRBV9 with TRBJ2-2; 8 positions agree with TRBD2. J gave up 4 bases and V 4 bases, and 6 bases lay outside the gene matches. The CDR3 has 15 residues. Germline lookup yields CDR1 SGDLS and CDR2 YYNGEE. The CDR3 loop reads CASSLGGGGTGELFF. The CDR3 region has the DNA TGTGCCAGCAGCCTCGGGGGGGGCGGCACCGGGGAGCTGTTTTTT.

This clonotype was seen ten or more times. The chain carries TRBV11-2 and TRBJ1-3; D gene uncertain. The germline V gene has CDR1 SGHAT and CDR2 FQNNGV. The germline V and J ends were trimmed by 2 bases and 4 bases, with 6 bases remaining between them. There are 13 residues in the CDR3. The CDR3 region has the DNA TGTGCCAGCAGCTTACTTACGGGAAACACCATATATTTT. Protein sequence: CASSLLTGNTIYF. Using reference TRBV11-2 and TRBJ1-3 for the parts outside the CDR3, the full variable domain is EAGVAQSPRYKIIEKRQSVAFWCNPISGHATLYWYQQILGQGPKLLIQFQNNGVVDDSQLPKDRFSAERLKGVDSTLKIQPAKLEDSAVYLCASSLLTGNTIYFGEGSWLTVV.

This clonotype showed up just a few times. This sequence joins TRBV7-9 and TRBJ2-3; no clear D. The CDR3 is 11 amino acids. Trimming removed 8 bases at V and 6 bases at J, with 9 bases between. CDR1 and CDR2 (germline): SEHNR, FQNEAQ (reference sequence). In DNA form, the CDR3 reads TGTGCCAGCGGGTCCGGGGATACGCAGTATTTT. Translated, it gives CASGSGDTQYF.

This clonotype was seen a few times. The V and J genes are TRBV15 and TRBJ2-2, with a possible D match to TRBD1 (6 bases). Trimming cost V 5 bases and J 2 bases, with 15 bases left between them. The germline gives CDR1 LNHNV, CDR2 YYDKDF (reference sequence). The CDR3 is made up of 16 amino acids. For the CDR3, the DNA is TGTGCCACCAGCGCACAAGACAGGAGAAACACCGGGGAGCTGTTTTTT. As protein: CATSAQDRRNTGELFF.

This clonotype was found many times. The chain has TRBV7-9 and TRBJ2-1; TRBD2 matches at 8 bases. Looked up from germline, CDR1 is SEHNR and CDR2 is FQNEAQ (reference sequence). V was clipped by 0 bases and J by 9 bases; unmatched bases: 7. The CDR3 totals 15 residues. CDR3 coding DNA: TGTGCCAGCAGCTTAGCCGGGACTAGGGTCGCTGAGCAGTTCTTC. This gives the protein CASSLAGTRVAEQFF.

The V and J genes are TRBV7-2 and TRBJ2-7; maybe TRBD1 (6 bases). The CDR3 is 13 amino acids. Trimming took 2 bases from V and 5 from J, leaving 10 bases between them. Looked up from germline, CDR1 is SGHTA and CDR2 is FQGNSA. Written as DNA, the CDR3 is TGTGCCAGCAGCTTAACATGGGACAACGAGCAGTACTTC. As protein: CASSLTWDNEQYF.

This clonotype was found a few times. V gene TRBV20-1 combines with J gene TRBJ1-5, with D perhaps matching TRBD1 (5 bases). The CDR3 runs to 15 residues. Germline-derived CDR1 and CDR2 are DFQATT and SNEGSKA (reference sequence). V lost 5 bases, J lost 6 bases, and 20 bases lay in between. CDR3 loop: CSAPLGGDRFQPQHF. In nucleotides, the CDR3 is TGCAGTGCTCCCCTGGGGGGGGACCGGTTTCAGCCCCAGCATTTT.

This clonotype has a count of ten or more. V is TRBV12-3 or TRBV12-4 and J is TRBJ2-1; D uncertain. Deletions cut 6 bases from V and 3 bases from J, with 9 bases between. There are 13 residues in the CDR3. The CDR3 protein is CASSLVGYNEQFF. The CDR3, as DNA: TGTGCCAGCAGCCTGGTGGGCTACAATGAGCAGTTCTTC.

This clonotype has only a few counts. This rearrangement joins TRBV3-1 to TRBJ2-1; TRBD2 is a possible D gene (6 bases). The DNA matches TRBJ2-5 better at its end, which makes the J call doubtful. Germline CDR1 reads LGHDT; CDR2 reads YNNKEL (reference sequence). The CDR3 is 18 residues long. CDR3 sequence reads: CASSATTVAGSAEETQYF. The CDR3 nucleotides are TGTGCCAGCAGCGCGACGACTGTGGCGGGGAGCGCGGAGGAGACCCAGTACTTC.

This clonotype was recorded many times. The rearrangement joins TRBV7-9 to TRBJ1-1; D unclear. From germline, CDR1 is SEHNR and CDR2 FQNEAQ (reference sequence). V lost 3 bases, J lost 0 bases, and 17 bases lay in between. This CDR3 spans 17 amino acids. DNA of the CDR3: TGTGCCAGCAGCTTCAGTAGGCCGGGAGGTCTGAACACTGAAGCTTTCTTT. Translated: CASSFSRPGGLNTEAFF.

In its sample, this clonotype was seen many times. The genes are TRBV6-1 and TRBJ2-1; D might be TRBD1 (6 bases). Trimming took 8 bases from V and 9 from J, leaving 17 bases between them. The germline gives CDR1 MNHNS, CDR2 SASEGT. This CDR3 has 13 amino acids. The CDR3 here is CASYGTLRGEQFF. The CDR3 DNA reads TGTGCCAGCTACGGGACCCTCAGGGGTGAGCAGTTCTTC.

In its sample, this clonotype was seen many times. The CDR3 loop reads CASKGVGETQYF. CDR3 nucleotide sequence: TGTGCCAGCAAGGGGGTCGGGGAGACCCAGTACTTC. V gene TRBV2 combines with J gene TRBJ2-5, with a weak D call TRBD1 (6 bases). The germline CDR1 and CDR2 sequences are SNHLY and FYNNEI. The V gene lost 7 bases and the J gene lost 5 bases, with 11 bases spanning the gap. The CDR3 is made up of 12 amino acids.

Of note for this clonotype: This could be a read error, since a much larger clone is one nucleotide away. The chain carries TRBV24-1 and TRBJ2-3; 10 bases align to TRBD2. The CDR3 extends over 17 amino acids. Per the germline V gene, CDR1 is KGHDR and CDR2 is SFDVKD. CDR3 in amino acids: CATSDFKRGGRTDAQYF. The CDR3 DNA is TGTGCCACCAGTGATTTTAAGCGGGGGGGACGCACAGATGCGCAGTATTTT.